A selection of T cell receptor beta chains follows, all from one sample in a study of tumor-infiltrating lymphocytes in primary liver carcinoma. TCRdb re-analysed the multiplex PCR reads in MiXCR, keeping a single row per CDR3 protein. The table lists fewer than 350,000 distinct CDR3 sequences, 50% to 70% of them singletons. The sequencing sample was made of peripheral blood. These receptors all stem from a man aged 40-49 years with primary liver carcinoma and hepatitis B virus infection. Both conserved end residues are part of each CDR3. The D gene is left open where the match is weak. A clone size is listed for some rows: how often the clone was seen (once, few, many), or a class if it is expanded.

V: TRBV5-1; J: TRBJ2-2; size: few; D: TRBD1; CDR3: CASNPGQGFSGELFF; DNA: TGCGCCAGCAACCCAGGACAGGGCTTTTCCGGGGAGCTGTTTTTT
V: TRBV11-2; J: TRBJ2-7; size: NA; D: TRBD2; CDR3: CASSPGLEKSYMQYF; DNA: TGTGCCAGTAGCCCGGGACTAGAGAAATCCTACATGCAGTACTTC
V: TRBV4-1; J: TRBJ2-5; size: many; D: TRBD1; CDR3: CASSQQTGAQETQYF; DNA: TGCGCCAGCAGCCAACAGACAGGGGCCCAAGAGACCCAGTACTTC
V: TRBV29-1; J: TRBJ2-3; size: many; D: NA; CDR3: CSARSDTQYF; DNA: TGCAGCGCTCGCTCAGATACGCAGTATTTT
V: TRBV2; J: TRBJ2-6; size: NA; D: NA; CDR3: CASSEVTGANVLTF; DNA: TGTGCCAGCAGTGAGGTTACTGGGGCCAACGTCCTGACTTTC
V: TRBV11-2; J: TRBJ2-7; size: medium-sized; D: TRBD2; CDR3: CASSLREGRTSGLSSYEQYF; DNA: TGTGCCAGCAGCTTGAGGGAGGGGAGGACTAGCGGGCTCAGCTCCTACGAGCAGTACTTC
V: TRBV4-1; J: TRBJ2-1; size: many; D: NA; CDR3: CASSPSGYYNEQFF; DNA: TGCGCCAGCAGCCCAAGCGGTTACTACAATGAGCAGTTCTTC
V: TRBV6-1; J: TRBJ1-1; size: many; D: TRBD1; CDR3: CASSESGGRTEAFF; DNA: TGTGCCAGCAGTGAATCAGGGGGTAGGACTGAAGCTTTCTTT
V: TRBV11-1; J: TRBJ2-2; size: NA; D: TRBD2; CDR3: CVSSFTAGEGTGELFF; DNA: TGTGTCAGCAGCTTTACAGCGGGAGAGGGAACCGGGGAGCTGTTTTTT
V: TRBV11-2; J: TRBJ2-3; size: few; D: NA; CDR3: CASRGVSFRATDTQYF; DNA: TGTGCCAGCAGGGGGGTTAGTTTCCGGGCTACAGATACGCAGTATTTT
V: TRBV5-5; J: TRBJ2-1; size: NA; D: NA; CDR3: CASSFFLVNEQFF; DNA: TGTGCCAGCAGCTTTTTCCTGGTCAATGAGCAGTTCTTC
V: TRBV4-1; J: TRBJ2-7; size: many; D: NA; CDR3: CASSQPGGPREQYF; DNA: TGCGCCAGCAGCCAACCGGGCGGTCCGCGGGAGCAGTACTTC
V: TRBV7-2; J: TRBJ2-3; size: NA; D: TRBD1; CDR3: CASSLRQGEGTQYF; DNA: TGTGCCAGCAGCTTACGGCAGGGGGAAGGAACGCAGTATTTT
V: TRBV5-5; J: TRBJ2-5; size: NA; D: NA; CDR3: CASSLSLGIQETQYF; DNA: TGTGCCAGCAGCTTGAGCCTTGGCATTCAAGAGACTCAGTACTTC
V: TRBV4-1; J: TRBJ1-6; size: many; D: NA; CDR3: CASSQENPLALHF; DNA: TGCGCCAGCAGCCAAGAAAACCCCTTGGCCCTCCACTTT
V: TRBV12-3/TRBV12-4; J: TRBJ2-7; size: many; D: NA; CDR3: CASSRPGPSYEQYF; DNA: TGTGCCAGCAGCCGGCCAGGCCCCTCCTACGAGCAGTACTTC
V: TRBV28; J: TRBJ2-7; size: NA; D: NA; CDR3: CASSPLGPYEQYF; DNA: TGTGCCAGCAGTCCGCTAGGGCCCTACGAGCAGTACTTC
V: TRBV11-1; J: TRBJ2-2; size: NA; D: NA; CDR3: CASSFTWGLNTEVLFF; DNA: TGTGCCAGCAGCTTCACCTGGGGACTGAACACCGAGGTGCTGTTTTTT
V: TRBV7-2; J: TRBJ1-5; size: NA; D: NA; CDR3: CASSGGDKQPQHF; DNA: TGTGCCAGCAGCGGAGGGGACAAGCAGCCCCAGCATTTT